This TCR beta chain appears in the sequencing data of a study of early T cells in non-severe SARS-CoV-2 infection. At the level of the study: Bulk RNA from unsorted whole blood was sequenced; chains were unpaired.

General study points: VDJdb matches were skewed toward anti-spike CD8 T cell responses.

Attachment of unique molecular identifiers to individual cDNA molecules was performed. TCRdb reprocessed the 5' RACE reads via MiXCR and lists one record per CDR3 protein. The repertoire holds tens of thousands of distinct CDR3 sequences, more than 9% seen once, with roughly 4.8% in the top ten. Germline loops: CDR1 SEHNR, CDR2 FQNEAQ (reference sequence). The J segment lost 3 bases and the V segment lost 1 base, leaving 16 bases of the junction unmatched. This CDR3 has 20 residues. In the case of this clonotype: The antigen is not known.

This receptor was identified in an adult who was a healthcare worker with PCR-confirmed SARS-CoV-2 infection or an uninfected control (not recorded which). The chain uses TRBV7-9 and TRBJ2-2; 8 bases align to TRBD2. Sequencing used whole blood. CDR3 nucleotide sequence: TGTGCCAGCAGCTTAGTCCCGAGCGGGAGTAATCGTTGGGACACCGGGGAGCTGTTTTTT. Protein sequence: CASSLVPSGSNRWDTGELFF.